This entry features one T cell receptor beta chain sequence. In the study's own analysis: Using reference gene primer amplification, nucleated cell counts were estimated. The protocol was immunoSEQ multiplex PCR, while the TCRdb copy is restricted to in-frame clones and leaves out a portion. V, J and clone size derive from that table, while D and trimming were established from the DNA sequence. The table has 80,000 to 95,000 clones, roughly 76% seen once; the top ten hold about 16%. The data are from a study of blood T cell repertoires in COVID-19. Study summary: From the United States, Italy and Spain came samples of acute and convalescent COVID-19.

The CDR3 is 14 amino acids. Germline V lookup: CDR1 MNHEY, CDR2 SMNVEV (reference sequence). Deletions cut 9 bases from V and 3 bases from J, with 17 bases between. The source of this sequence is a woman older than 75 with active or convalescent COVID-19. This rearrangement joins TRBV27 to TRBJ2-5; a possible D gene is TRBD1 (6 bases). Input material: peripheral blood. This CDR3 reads CASGVTGKEETQYF. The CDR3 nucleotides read TGTGCCAGTGGAGTCACAGGGAAGGAAGAGACCCAGTACTTC.